This TCR beta chain appears in the sequencing data of a study of vaccination effects on CD4 cells after COVID-19. Across the study: Within the ViraFEST assay, antigen-specific CD4+ T cells underwent expansion with viral peptide pools prior to sequencing.

Culturing for around 10 days preceded CD4+ T cell isolation. Vaccination of participants consisted of two doses of either the BNT162b2 or mRNA-1273 vaccine. Repertoires were generated with immunoSEQ multiplex PCR, while TCRdb's copy carries only in-frame clones and drops some. The sample has more than 60,000 clones, about 74% seen once. This CDR3 is built from 17 residues. Trimming cost V 3 bases and J 1 base, with 18 bases left between them. Per the germline V gene, CDR1 is SGHVS and CDR2 is FQNEAQ. A note on this clone: The antigen remains undetermined.

Study outcomes and limitations: Late post-vaccination, clones induced by infection and those induced by vaccine underwent marked clonal contraction. Small numbers of convalescent patients limited the study. It also lacked early post-infection timepoints.

The sample in question was CD4+ T cells from PBMCs cultured without peptide, obtained after COVID-19 vaccination. This TCR derives from a human donor who received a COVID-19 vaccine. The chain links TRBV7-8 to TRBJ1-1; D is undetermined. CDR3 in DNA: TGTGCCAGCAGCTTTAGAACCCCGGGGAGGAGGAACACTGAAGCTTTCTTT. This codes for CASSFRTPGRRNTEAFF.